This paragraph covers one TCR beta chain sequence. In its sample, this clone was seen a few times. Its antigen remains unidentified. Base qualities are not provided; no much larger clone lies one nucleotide away. The sample is drawn from a study of beta chain features in type 1 diabetes (dated by TCRdb to 2017 to 2018). For the wider study: No differences in mean age, gender distribution, total cell number or subset yield were found between patients and healthy donors. In the study, recently diagnosed type 1 diabetes patients and matched healthy donors were compared on the TCRB repertoires of their sorted circulating CD4+ T cell subsets. A total of roughly 98,000,000 sorted cells were examined across all samples, and RNA yield correlated strongly with the number of cells per subset. Regulatory and stem cell-like memory subsets were isolated from only 8 patients and about eight healthy donors, whereas naive and central memory subsets came from all 28 donors. What the authors observed across the whole study: Naive, central memory and regulatory TCRB repertoires appeared to be more similar among patients than among healthy donors. Because small numbers of individuals were included in the HLA sub-analyses, any influence of HLA type on TCRB rearrangement was left unresolved. Patients with type 1 diabetes made fewer insertions and deleted more nucleotides at VDJ recombination sites, implying thymic rearrangement abnormalities. A moderate but significant shortening of TCRB CDR3 length was observed in type 1 diabetes patients in all four CD4+ subsets. PCR may preferentially amplify shorter templates, but because patient and control samples were amplified and corrected together, any resulting skew would affect both groups equally. Because cDNA rather than genomic DNA was sequenced, highly expressing activated cells could have been over-represented, although no difference in activation and CD3 levels was found between groups.

Each donor gave one peripheral blood draw, averaging approximately 110 mL, which was collected into heparinised tubes. Using a panel that included CD45RO, CCR7, CD25, CD127, CD95 and CD27, naive, central memory, regulatory and stem cell-like memory CD4+ T cells were sorted on a BD FACSAria II. All sorted populations exceeded 98% purity. PBMCs were isolated immediately by Lymphoprep density gradient centrifugation and stained directly without culture. So that batch effects would be minimized, each experiment stained and sorted samples in pairs, pairing one healthy donor with one patient. From cysteine to phenylalanine, the CDR3 is 14 amino acids long. CDR3 DNA is the only sequence kept; it has 42 bases, read in frame from the first base. Unmatched junction bases come to 5, with V trimmed by 2 bases and J by 5 bases. CDR1 and CDR2 are drawn from the germline V gene (reference sequence): LNHDA, SQIVND.

All of the isolated RNA was reverse transcribed with the High Capacity cDNA Reverse Transcription Kit, so expressed TCRB transcripts were sequenced. Deep immunoSEQ sequencing was applied to naive, central memory and regulatory T cell samples, giving an average of roughly 3.5 million total reads per sample. Sorted cells were lysed in RLT buffer and RNA was extracted with DNase-treated RNeasy Micro or Mini kits, depending on cell number. To prevent cross-contamination, every cell subset was processed on its own, while patient and healthy donor samples were processed together. The immunoSEQ multiplex PCR was used to amplify TCRB sequences from cDNA, yielding 87-bp fragments that span the CDR3 region. Sequencing of the amplicons was done on the Illumina HiSeq platform. The authors processed their data as follows. Synthetic template baselines were used to correct PCR bias computationally, reads within Hamming distance 2 were collapsed, and singletons that could not be merged were discarded. By aligning reads against IMGT, V, D and J genes, CDR3 length, and insertions or deletions at six rearrangement sites were assigned. Within each subset, clonotype counts were normalized to sorted cell number, after which true diversity and Gini coefficients were computed with the tcR R package. The overlap coefficient, calculated on TCRB nucleotide sequences, was used to measure repertoire sharing. Out-of-frame TCRB sequences from naive cells were analyzed as a proxy for the pre-selection repertoire. TCRdb's version of the immuneACCESS table is confined to in-frame rearrangements and falls short of the full clone set. An unresolved V gene accounts for under half of the shortfall where checked; the remainder is of unknown origin. D and trimming come from the DNA, and the V and J calls and clone size come from that table. In all, the sample holds fewer than 500,000 clones, and roughly 14% of those were seen once. The ten largest make up 0.035% to 0.045% of the sample.

This TCR was recovered from a man aged 25-45 years in good health. The sample consisted of naive CD4+ T cells from blood. The sample's cell subset or site, from its label and the paper: true naive CD4+ T cells. In this chain, TRBV19 is recombined with TRBJ2-5; TRBD1 agrees with 7 junctional bases. The DNA sequence is as follows: TGTGCCAGTAGTATATTAGGGGGCACGGAGACCCAGTACTTC. Its protein is CASSILGGTETQYF. The full variable domain, completed from the reference TRBV19 and TRBJ2-5 proteins outside the CDR3, reads DGGITQSPKYLFRKEGQNVTLSCEQNLNHDAMYWYRQDPGQGLRLIYYSQIVNDFQKGDIAEGYSVSREKKESFPLTVTSAQKNPTAFYLCASSILGGTETQYFGPGTRLLVL.